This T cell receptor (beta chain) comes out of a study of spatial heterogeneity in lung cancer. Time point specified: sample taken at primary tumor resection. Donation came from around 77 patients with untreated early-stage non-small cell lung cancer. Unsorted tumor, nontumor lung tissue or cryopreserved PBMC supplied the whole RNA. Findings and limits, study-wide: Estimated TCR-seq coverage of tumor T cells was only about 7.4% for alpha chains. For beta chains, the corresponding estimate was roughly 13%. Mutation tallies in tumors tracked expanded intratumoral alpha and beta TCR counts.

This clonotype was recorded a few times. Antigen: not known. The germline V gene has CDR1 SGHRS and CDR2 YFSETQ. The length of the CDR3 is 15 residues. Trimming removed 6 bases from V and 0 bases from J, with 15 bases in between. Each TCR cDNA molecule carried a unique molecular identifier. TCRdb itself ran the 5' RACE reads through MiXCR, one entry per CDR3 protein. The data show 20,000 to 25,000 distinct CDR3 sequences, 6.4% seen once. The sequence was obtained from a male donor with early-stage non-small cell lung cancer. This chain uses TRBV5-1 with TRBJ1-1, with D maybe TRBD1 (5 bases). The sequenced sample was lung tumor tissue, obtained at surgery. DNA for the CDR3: TGCGCCAGCAATGAGGGGTCCCATTTGAACACTGAAGCTTTCTTT. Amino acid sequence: CASNEGSHLNTEAFF.